This entry lists 27 T cell receptor beta chains sequenced from one sample in a study of cytomegalovirus exposure and HLA in healthy donors. The PCR employed 60 Vbeta primers together with 13 Jbeta primers. Some clones are missing from TCRdb's copy, which holds only in-frame ones; the method was immunoSEQ multiplex PCR. The sample yields about 110,000 clones, 81% seen once. Source material: PBMCs. These receptor sequences come from a woman aged 30 to 39 in good health and CMV-seronegative.

This clone came up once. This rearrangement joins TRBV27 to TRBJ2-7, with 9 bases lining up with TRBD2. V lost 0 bases and J lost 1; bases outside the gene matches: 7. Germline V CDR1 and CDR2: MNHEY, SMNVEV (reference sequence). The CDR3 covers 17 residues. This CDR3 is CASSLSSGSIGSYEQYF. CDR3 bases: TGTGCCAGCAGTTTATCTAGCGGGAGTATCGGGTCCTACGAGCAGTACTTC.

This chain connects TRBV19 to TRBJ1-1, with D perhaps TRBD1 (6 bases). This CDR3 comprises 13 residues. CDR1 LNHDA and CDR2 SQIVND come from the germline V gene (reference sequence). V dropped 9 bases and J dropped 0 bases, with 11 bases sitting between them. CDR3 nucleotides: TGTGCCAGCTCTGGACAGATGAACACTGAAGCTTTCTTT. This translates into CASSGQMNTEAFF.

The chain couples TRBV5-6 to TRBJ2-7; 8 nucleotides align to TRBD1. Germline V lookup: CDR1 SGHDT, CDR2 YYEEEE. V gave up 1 base and J gave up 3 bases; unmatched junction bases: 6. This CDR3 comprises 15 residues. The CDR3 DNA is TGTGCCAGCAGCTTGTTGGACAGGGAGCTCTACGAGCAGTACTTC. Translating gives CASSLLDRELYEQYF.

The gene calls are TRBV7-9 and TRBJ2-3; 8 nucleotides line up with TRBD2. Trimming removed 3 bases from V and 8 bases from J; junction bases left unmatched: 1. The CDR3 consists of 12 residues. Looked up from germline, CDR1 is SEHNR and CDR2 is FQNEAQ (reference sequence). The CDR3 loop is CASSFSGITQYF. CDR3 DNA sequence: TGTGCCAGCAGCTTTAGCGGGATTACGCAGTATTTT.

The V and J genes are TRBV25-1 and TRBJ2-3; the match to TRBD2 covers 8 bases. CDR3 size: 15 residues. The V segment lost 1 base and the J segment 4 bases; nucleotides outside the gene matches: 4. Germline V lookup: CDR1 MGHDK, CDR2 SYGVNS. CDR3: CASSEFSGTSDTQYF. CDR3 in DNA: TGTGCCAGCAGTGAATTTAGCGGGACATCAGATACGCAGTATTTT.

V is TRBV11-3 and J is TRBJ2-1; 10 bases line up with TRBD1. The CDR3 is 15 residues long. Germline CDR1 reads SGHNT; CDR2 reads YENEEA. V shed 5 bases and J 4 bases; nucleotides not matched to a gene: 5. The CDR3 spells CASSPTGGNYNEQFF. The CDR3 DNA sequence: TGTGCCAGCAGCCCGACAGGGGGCAATTACAATGAGCAGTTCTTC.

This clone turned up a few times. This chain connects TRBV4-3 to TRBJ2-1; D is unclear. There are 11 residues in the CDR3. Trimming took off 6 bases at V and 5 bases at J, with 5 bases between the two ends. Germline values: CDR1 LGHNA, CDR2 YSLEER. CDR3 amino acids: CASRGNNEQFF. For the CDR3, the DNA is TGCGCCAGCAGGGGCAACAATGAGCAGTTCTTC.

This clone occurred a few times. This chain links TRBV25-1 with TRBJ2-1; 9 bases are a match to TRBD2. V lost 2 bases to trimming and J lost 5 bases; unmatched junction nucleotides: 10. The CDR3 spans 17 residues. Germline CDR1 and CDR2: MGHDK and SYGVNS. CDR3 sequence (DNA): TGTGCCAGCAGTGAAGGCCTAGCGGGACCAGCACACAATGAGCAGTTCTTC. Translation gives CASSEGLAGPAHNEQFF. Combining the CDR3 with reference TRBV25-1 and TRBJ2-1 gives the whole variable domain EADIYQTPRYLVIGTGKKITLECSQTMGHDKMYWYQQDPGMELHLIHYSYGVNSTEKGDLSSESTVSRIRTEHFPLTLESARPSHTSQYLCASSEGLAGPAHNEQFFGPGTRLTVL.

This clone has just one count. The chain employs TRBV7-9 and TRBJ2-5; 8 bases align to TRBD1. Trimming cost V 3 bases and J 4 bases; bases outside gene matches: 7. Germline CDR1 is SEHNR and CDR2 is FQNEAQ (reference sequence). The CDR3 sequence is 15 residues long. CDR3 sequence (DNA): TGTGCCAGCAGCTTCCTGACAGGGGCCTCAGAGACCCAGTACTTC. Translation gives CASSFLTGASETQYF.

This chain joins TRBV6-1 and TRBJ2-7, with 8 nucleotides matching TRBD2. Germline assignment: CDR1 MNHNS and CDR2 SASEGT. This CDR3 comprises 14 residues. Trimming removed 7 bases from V and 5 bases from J; junction bases left unmatched: 10. CDR3 nucleotide sequence: TGTGCCAGCACCGGAAGCGGGAGTACCCACGAGCAGTACTTC. It translates to CASTGSGSTHEQYF.

The CDR3 coding sequence is TGTGCCAGCAGTTTTACTAGCGGGACCGTTAGTCCCGTCTACGAGCAGTACTTC. Translated: CASSFTSGTVSPVYEQYF. The J gene is TRBJ2-7, the V gene TRBV28; 10 positions agree with TRBD2. The V segment lost 3 bases and the J segment 3 bases; nucleotides outside the gene matches: 14. Germline V gene sequence: CDR1 MDHEN, CDR2 SYDVKM. The CDR3 totals 18 residues.

The V and J genes are TRBV27 and TRBJ2-1; D possibly corresponds to TRBD2 (5 bases). Trimming cost V 3 bases and J 9 bases, with 15 bases left between them. Germline lookup yields CDR1 MNHEY and CDR2 SMNVEV (reference sequence). The CDR3 extends over 14 amino acids. CDR3 nucleotides: TGTGCCAGCAGTTTCGGCGCTAGCTTGAGTGAGCAGTTCTTC. Translation gives CASSFGASLSEQFF.

This chain connects TRBV30 to TRBJ2-1; a weak D match, TRBD2 (6 bases). The CDR3 totals 14 residues. Trimming removed 5 bases at V and 2 bases at J, with 13 bases between. Germline CDR1 and CDR2: GTSNPN and SVGIG (reference sequence). The CDR3 sequence is CAWGTVTAYNEQFF. The CDR3 coding sequence is TGTGCCTGGGGGACTGTCACAGCCTACAATGAGCAGTTCTTC.

The chain is built from TRBV15 and TRBJ1-1, with D unclear. V lost 3 bases to trimming and J lost 0 bases, with 11 bases between them. Germline V gives CDR1 LNHNV, CDR2 YYDKDF (reference sequence). The CDR3 runs 15 residues. DNA of the CDR3: TGTGCCACCAGCAGGCGGAAGACGATGAACACTGAAGCTTTCTTT. The encoded protein is CATSRRKTMNTEAFF.

The V and J genes are TRBV5-1 and TRBJ1-1, with D perhaps matching TRBD1 (6 bases). V gave up 4 bases and J gave up 4 bases, with 17 bases separating them. Germline V CDR1 and CDR2: SGHRS, YFSETQ. This CDR3 region has 15 residues. The CDR3 coding sequence is TGCGCCAGCAGCCCAAGGGGGGGTGGGGGCACTGAAGCTTTCTTT. It codes for CASSPRGGGGTEAFF.

V usage is TRBV5-1 and J usage is TRBJ1-5; D perhaps matches TRBD1 (5 bases). Germline loops: CDR1 SGHRS, CDR2 YFSETQ. The CDR3 runs 13 residues. V was shortened by 3 bases and J by 5 bases, with 9 bases between the two germline ends. CDR3 DNA sequence: TGCGCCAGCAGCTGGCAGGGCGATCAGCCCCAGCATTTT. Protein: CASSWQGDQPQHF.

This chain uses TRBV11-2 with TRBJ2-5; tentative D call: TRBD2 (7 bases). Germline V lookup: CDR1 SGHAT, CDR2 FQNNGV. CDR3 length equals 16 residues. The germline V and J ends were trimmed by 5 bases and 5 bases, with 21 bases remaining between them. The CDR3 region has the DNA TGTGCCAGCAGCCGGCCTAGGGGGGGGAGTGGGGAGACCCAGTACTTC. This codes for CASSRPRGGSGETQYF.

The gene calls are TRBV30 and TRBJ1-4, with 8 bases matching TRBD1. Losses at the gene ends were 3 bases for V and 6 bases for J; bases not matched to a gene: 6. The germline CDR1 and CDR2 sequences are GTSNPN and SVGIG (reference sequence). This CDR3 is built from 14 residues. The CDR3: CAWRSGQDYEKLFF. In nucleotides, the CDR3 is TGTGCCTGGAGATCGGGACAGGACTATGAAAAACTGTTTTTT.

CDR3 nucleotide sequence: TGTGCCAGCAGCCCCACCGGAGACAACTATGGCTACACCTTC. Residues: CASSPTGDNYGYTF. The rearrangement links TRBV28 to TRBJ1-2; no firm D call. The CDR3 spans 14 residues. V dropped 6 bases and J dropped 2 bases, with 13 bases sitting between them. CDR1 is MDHEN and CDR2 is SYDVKM in the germline V gene.

This chain joins TRBV5-4 and TRBJ2-1; a possible D gene is TRBD1 (5 bases). CDR1 is SGHNT and CDR2 is YYREEE in the germline V gene (reference sequence). The CDR3 runs to 13 residues. Trimming stripped 7 bases from V and 7 bases from J, with 15 bases between. CDR3 nucleotides: TGTGCCAGCCCATCAGGGTCCTTGAATGAGCAGTTCTTC. This encodes CASPSGSLNEQFF.

The V call is TRBV11-2, the J call TRBJ2-7, with D unclear. CDR1 and CDR2 from the germline V gene are SGHAT and FQNNGV. The CDR3 has 14 residues. Trimming took 5 bases from V and 2 from J, leaving 13 bases between them. DNA of the CDR3: TGTGCCAGCAGCATAAGCATGTCGCCCTACGAGCAGTACTTC. Protein product: CASSISMSPYEQYF.

The chain is built from TRBV7-9 and TRBJ1-6, with 8 bases lining up with TRBD1. CDR3 length equals 13 residues. Germline V CDR1 and CDR2: SEHNR, FQNEAQ (reference sequence). V trimming: 5 bases; J trimming: 10 bases; junction bases outside the gene matches: 4. CDR3 in amino acids: CASSADRESPLHF. The CDR3 nucleotides read TGTGCCAGCAGCGCGGACAGGGAATCACCCCTCCACTTT.

V is TRBV7-2 and J is TRBJ2-3, with D possibly being TRBD1 (6 bases). Per the germline V gene, CDR1 is SGHTA and CDR2 is FQGNSA. The CDR3 runs to 13 residues. The CDR3: CASQKPRGDTQYF. The CDR3 DNA reads TGTGCTTCTCAGAAACCTAGGGGGGATACGCAGTATTTT.

This chain links TRBV28 with TRBJ2-4; D may be TRBD1 (6 bases). V was shortened by 7 bases and J by 8 bases, with 27 bases between the two germline ends. This CDR3 contains 17 residues. Germline V gene lookup returns CDR1 MDHEN and CDR2 SYDVKM. This CDR3 reads CASTSTRDKLGIHIQYF. CDR3 DNA: TGTGCCAGCACCTCAACCCGGGACAAATTGGGCATTCACATTCAGTACTTC.

This chain uses TRBV2 with TRBJ1-2; perhaps TRBD1 as D (5 bases). Germline-derived CDR1 and CDR2 are SNHLY and FYNNEI. CDR3 length: 14 residues. V was shortened by 0 bases and J by 6 bases, with 11 bases between the two germline ends. The CDR3 DNA reads as TGTGCCAGCAGTGAAGCCCGCTCGGGGGATGGCTACACCTTC. Residues: CASSEARSGDGYTF.

CDR3 sequence (DNA): TGTGCCAGCAGTGACAGGAGCGGAAACGAGCAGTACTTC. Residues: CASSDRSGNEQYF. The V gene is TRBV6-5, the J gene TRBJ2-7, with TRBD1 as a possible D gene (6 bases). CDR1 is MNHEY and CDR2 is SVGAGI in the germline V gene. Trimming stripped 5 bases from V and 5 bases from J, with 13 bases between. The CDR3 spans 13 residues.

V usage is TRBV29-1 and J usage is TRBJ2-5; the D is unclear. This CDR3 has 10 residues. Trimming removed 6 bases at V and 5 bases at J, with 7 bases between. CDR1 is SQVTM, CDR2 ANQGSEA, per germline. The CDR3 loop reads CSVKEETQYF. In nucleotides, the CDR3 is TGCAGCGTCAAGGAGGAGACCCAGTACTTC.